The 18 T cell receptor beta chains presented below share a single source sample, sequenced in a study of identical twins. One entry per CDR3 protein, called by TCRdb with MiXCR from the 5' RACE reads. The sample has approximately 700,000 distinct CDR3 sequences, 5.5% to 7.5% seen once; the top ten hold 1.5% to 2%. The sequenced material came from naive T cells sorted from blood. All receptors come from a man aged 18 to 35 in good health.

V is TRBV4-1 and J is TRBJ2-7, with D uncertain. CDR3 length equals 16 residues. The ends were cut back, 5 bases at V and 0 bases at J, with 17 bases in the middle. Germline V CDR1 and CDR2: MGHRA, YSYEKL. The CDR3: CASSSERRPSSYEQYF. CDR3 DNA: TGCGCCAGCAGCTCCGAACGGCGCCCCAGCTCCTACGAGCAGTACTTC.

The table lists this clonotype with many counts. The chain recombines TRBV5-6 with TRBJ2-5; 10 bases fit TRBD2. Trimming removed 3 bases from V and 4 bases from J; junction bases left unmatched: 6. The CDR3 consists of 15 residues. Germline V CDR1 and CDR2: SGHDT, YYEEEE. CDR3 protein: CASSSSGSALETQYF. CDR3 nucleotides: TGTGCCAGCAGCTCTAGCGGGAGTGCCCTAGAGACCCAGTACTTC.

This clonotype was seen many times. This chain links TRBV12-3 or TRBV12-4 with TRBJ2-7, with 8 bases aligning to TRBD1. The CDR3 has 15 residues. The J segment lost 0 bases and the V segment lost 6 bases, leaving 7 bases of the junction unmatched. For the CDR3, the DNA is TGTGCCAGCAGCAGGCGACAGGGGAGCTCCTACGAGCAGTACGTC. Its protein is CASSRRQGSSYEQYV.

There are a few counts of this clonotype. The chain uses TRBV7-2 and TRBJ1-5; the match to TRBD1 covers 9 bases. The V gene's germline CDR1 is SGHTA and CDR2 FQGNSA. Losses at the gene ends were 4 bases for V and 7 bases for J; bases not matched to a gene: 8. The length of the CDR3 is 15 residues. The CDR3 DNA is TGTGCCAGCAGCTACGGGACAGGGAATAACCAGCCCCAGCATTTT. Translation: CASSYGTGNNQPQHF. The entire variable domain, with the rest obtained from reference TRBV7-2 and TRBJ1-5, is as follows: GAGVSQSPSNKVTEKGKDVELRCDPISGHTALYWYRQSLGQGLEFLIYFQGNSAPDKSGLPSDRFSAERTGGSVSTLTIQRTQQEDSAVYLCASSYGTGNNQPQHFGDGTRLSIL.

This clonotype was observed many times. The chain carries TRBV11-3 and TRBJ2-1; 12 nucleotides align to TRBD2. The germline CDR1 and CDR2 sequences are SGHNT and YENEEA. The CDR3 has 14 amino acids. After removal of 3 bases from V and 8 bases from J, the junction contained 2 bases not matched to a gene. CDR3 sequence reads: CASSLRLAGDEQFF. For the CDR3, the DNA is TGTGCCAGCAGCTTGAGACTAGCGGGAGATGAGCAGTTCTTC.

This clonotype was seen repeatedly, ten times or more. This chain connects TRBV7-9 to TRBJ2-1; D may correspond to TRBD1 or TRBD2 (6 bases each). The CDR3 is made up of 13 amino acids. Germline CDR1 and CDR2: SEHNR and FQNEAQ (reference sequence). V was pared by 5 bases and J by 7 bases, with 12 bases between. The CDR3 region is CASSRGGPNEQFF. The CDR3 bases are TGTGCCAGCAGCCGTGGGGGGCCGAATGAGCAGTTCTTC. Using reference TRBV7-9 and TRBJ2-1 for the parts outside the CDR3, the full variable domain is DTGVSQNPRHKITKRGQNVTFRCDPISEHNRLYWYRQTLGQGPEFLTYFQNEAQLEKSRLLSDRFSAERPKGSFSTLEIQRTEQGDSAMYLCASSRGGPNEQFFGPGTRLTVL.

The sample holds many counts of this clonotype. The chain has TRBV11-2 and TRBJ2-7, with D possibly matching TRBD2 (5 bases). The CDR3 is 13 amino acids. The germline V and J ends were trimmed by 3 bases and 5 bases, with 11 bases remaining between them. From germline, CDR1 is SGHAT and CDR2 FQNNGV. CDR3 sequence reads: CASSFFSGNEQYV. The CDR3 DNA reads as TGTGCCAGCAGCTTCTTCTCGGGAAACGAGCAGTACGTC.

The sample holds many counts of this clonotype. The chain links TRBV12-3 or TRBV12-4 to TRBJ2-7, with 8 bases that match TRBD2. The V and J ends lost 7 bases and 0 bases, in that order; junction bases with no gene match: 17. This CDR3 is 18 amino acids long. As DNA, the CDR3 is TGTGCCAGCAACTTAGGACTAGCCGGAGGGGAAAGCTCCTACGAGCAGTACGTC. Translated: CASNLGLAGGESSYEQYV.

This clonotype was recorded a few times. The rearrangement uses TRBV11-3 and TRBJ2-1; TRBD1 aligns across 8 bases. The germline CDR1 and CDR2 sequences are SGHNT and YENEEA. The ends lost 4 bases at V and 0 bases at J; junction bases unmatched: 8. CDR3 length: 17 amino acids. The CDR3 DNA sequence: TGTGCCAGCAGCTCTTATACAGGGGGGAGCTCCTACAATGAGCAGTTCTTC. The encoded protein is CASSSYTGGSSYNEQFF.

The chain couples TRBV11-2 to TRBJ2-3; the D call may be TRBD1 or TRBD2 (6 bases each). The germline V and J ends were trimmed by 5 bases and 6 bases, with 18 bases remaining between them. The CDR3 length is 15 residues. The germline V gene encodes CDR1 SGHAT and CDR2 FQNNGV. The CDR3 loop is CASSPGGYADDTQYF. CDR3 in DNA: TGTGCCAGCAGCCCCGGGGGCTATGCAGATGATACGCAGTATTTT.

Many counts were recorded for this clonotype. The chain has TRBV7-8 and TRBJ1-4, with a tentative D call TRBD1 (5 bases). CDR1 is SGHVS, CDR2 FQNEAQ, per germline. The germline V and J ends were trimmed by 0 bases and 7 bases, with 15 bases remaining between them. The CDR3 consists of 16 residues. The CDR3 region has the DNA TGTGCCAGCAGCTTAGCGCGGTGGGGGAAAGGTGAAAAACTGTTTTTT. It specifies CASSLARWGKGEKLFF.

This clonotype was detected only a few times. The V call is TRBV19, the J call TRBJ1-5, with D uncertain. Trimming took 5 bases from V and 0 from J, leaving 11 bases between them. Germline V lookup: CDR1 LNHDA, CDR2 SQIVND (reference sequence). This CDR3 is 15 amino acids long. The CDR3 reads CASSWAVRSNQPQHF. The CDR3 nucleotides read TGTGCCAGTAGTTGGGCAGTTCGTAGCAATCAGCCCCAGCATTTT.

Ten or more counts support this clonotype. The chain has TRBV20-1 and TRBJ1-2; a weak D match, TRBD1 (5 bases). Germline V gene lookup returns CDR1 DFQATT and CDR2 SNEGSKA (reference sequence). This CDR3 spans 14 amino acids. V lost 1 base and J lost 6, with 15 bases in between. CDR3 coding DNA: TGCAGTGCTAGAGTCTCCAGGGAGGCTGATGGCTACACCTTC. Amino acid sequence: CSARVSREADGYTF.

The sample holds one count of this clonotype. The gene calls are TRBV19 and TRBJ2-1, with D tentatively TRBD1 (5 bases). The CDR3 totals 15 residues. V lost 4 bases, J lost 3 bases, and 13 bases lay in between. Germline CDR1 is LNHDA and CDR2 is SQIVND (reference sequence). The CDR3 nucleotides are TGTGCCAGTAGTAATGACAGAGGATTCTACAATGAGCAGTTCTTC. Translated: CASSNDRGFYNEQFF. The whole variable domain, filled in from reference TRBV19 and TRBJ2-1, reads DGGITQSPKYLFRKEGQNVTLSCEQNLNHDAMYWYRQDPGQGLRLIYYSQIVNDFQKGDIAEGYSVSREKKESFPLTVTSAQKNPTAFYLCASSNDRGFYNEQFFGPGTRLTVL.

At least ten counts were recorded for this clonotype. The V call is TRBV29-1, the J call TRBJ2-1, with 15 bases lining up with TRBD2. The V gene's germline CDR1 is SQVTM and CDR2 ANQGSEA. The CDR3 sequence is 14 residues long. The trim removed 4 bases at V and 7 bases at J, leaving 2 bases unmatched. CDR3 nucleotide sequence: TGCAGCGTTGCAGGGACTAGCGGGAGGAATGAGCAGTTCTTC. It yields the protein CSVAGTSGRNEQFF.

This clonotype was observed a few times. The rearrangement uses TRBV12-3 or TRBV12-4 and TRBJ2-7, with 15 bases fitting TRBD2. There are 18 residues in the CDR3. The J segment lost 3 bases and the V segment lost 0 bases, leaving 6 bases of the junction unmatched. CDR3 sequence: CASSLAPPGLAGGYEQYV. The CDR3 nucleotides read TGTGCCAGCAGTTTAGCCCCGCCGGGACTAGCGGGAGGCTACGAGCAGTACGTC.

This chain joins TRBV9 and TRBJ2-5; 9 nucleotides agree with TRBD1. The V segment lost 6 bases and the J segment 3 bases; nucleotides outside the gene matches: 6. The CDR3 runs to 14 residues. CDR1 and CDR2 from the germline V gene are SGDLS and YYNGEE. CDR3 nucleotide sequence: TGTGCCAGCAACCACAGGGGGCAGGAAGAGACCCAGTACTTC. Protein: CASNHRGQEETQYF.

The chain has TRBV15 and TRBJ2-5; 9 bases align to TRBD1. The length of the CDR3 is 13 residues. Trimming took 6 bases from V and 4 from J; bases not matched to a gene: 3. Germline V lookup: CDR1 LNHNV, CDR2 YYDKDF (reference sequence). CDR3: CATRGQGLETQYF. As DNA, the CDR3 is TGTGCCACCAGGGGACAGGGTTTAGAGACCCAGTACTTC. Drawing the rest from reference TRBV15 and TRBJ2-5, the complete variable domain is DAMVIQNPRYQVTQFGKPVTLSCSQTLNHNVMYWYQQKSSQAPKLLFHYYDKDFNNEADTPDNFQSRRPNTSFCFLDIRSPGLGDTAMYLCATRGQGLETQYFGPGTRLLVL.